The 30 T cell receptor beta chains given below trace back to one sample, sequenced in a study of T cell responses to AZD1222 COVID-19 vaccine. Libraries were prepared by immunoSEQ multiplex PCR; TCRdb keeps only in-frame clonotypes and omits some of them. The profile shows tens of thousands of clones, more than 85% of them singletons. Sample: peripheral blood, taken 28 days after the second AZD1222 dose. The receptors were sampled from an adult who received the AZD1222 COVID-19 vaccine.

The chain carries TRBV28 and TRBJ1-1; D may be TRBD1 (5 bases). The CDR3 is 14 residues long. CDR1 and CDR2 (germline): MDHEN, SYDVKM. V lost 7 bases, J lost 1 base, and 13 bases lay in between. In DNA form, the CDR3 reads TGTGCCAGCACCCCCCCCCAGGGGAACACTGAAGCTTTCTTT. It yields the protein CASTPPQGNTEAFF.

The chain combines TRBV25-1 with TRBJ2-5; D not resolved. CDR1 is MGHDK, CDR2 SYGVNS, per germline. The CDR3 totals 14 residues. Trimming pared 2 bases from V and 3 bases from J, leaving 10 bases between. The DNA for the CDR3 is TGTGCCAGCAGTGAAGTAGGCAGCAAAGAGACCCAGTACTTC. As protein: CASSEVGSKETQYF. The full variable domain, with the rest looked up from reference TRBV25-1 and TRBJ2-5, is EADIYQTPRYLVIGTGKKITLECSQTMGHDKMYWYQQDPGMELHLIHYSYGVNSTEKGDLSSESTVSRIRTEHFPLTLESARPSHTSQYLCASSEVGSKETQYFGPGTRLLVL.

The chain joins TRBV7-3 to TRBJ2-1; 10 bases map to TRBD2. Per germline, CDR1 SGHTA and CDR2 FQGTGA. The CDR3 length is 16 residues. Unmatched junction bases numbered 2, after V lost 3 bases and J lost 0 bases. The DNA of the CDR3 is TGTGCCAGCAGCTTCGCTAGCGGGAGCTCCTACAATGAGCAGTTCTTC. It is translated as CASSFASGSSYNEQFF.

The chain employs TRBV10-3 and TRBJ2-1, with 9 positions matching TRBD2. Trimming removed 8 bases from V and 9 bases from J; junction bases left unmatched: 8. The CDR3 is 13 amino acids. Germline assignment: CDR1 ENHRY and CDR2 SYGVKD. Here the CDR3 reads CAIGTSGFGEQFF. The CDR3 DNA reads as TGTGCCATCGGCACTAGCGGGTTCGGTGAGCAGTTCTTC.

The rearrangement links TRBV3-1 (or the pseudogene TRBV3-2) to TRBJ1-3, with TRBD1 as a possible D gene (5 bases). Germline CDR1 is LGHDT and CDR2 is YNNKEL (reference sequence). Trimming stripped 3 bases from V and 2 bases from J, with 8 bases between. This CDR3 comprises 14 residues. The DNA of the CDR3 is TGTGCCAGCAGCCAGGGGGTGGCTGGAAACACCATATATTTT. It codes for CASSQGVAGNTIYF.

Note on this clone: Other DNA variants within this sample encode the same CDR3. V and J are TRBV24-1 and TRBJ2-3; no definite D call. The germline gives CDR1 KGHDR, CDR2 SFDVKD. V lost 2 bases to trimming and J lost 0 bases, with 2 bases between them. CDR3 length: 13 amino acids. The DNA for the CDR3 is TGTGCCACCAGTGATTCTAGCACAGATACGCAGTATTTT. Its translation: CATSDSSTDTQYF.

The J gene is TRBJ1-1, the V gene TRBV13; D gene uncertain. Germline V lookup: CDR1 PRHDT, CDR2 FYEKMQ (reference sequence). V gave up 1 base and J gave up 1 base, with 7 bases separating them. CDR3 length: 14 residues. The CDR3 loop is CASSLVRKNTEAFF. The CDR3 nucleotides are TGTGCCAGCAGCTTAGTTCGGAAGAACACTGAAGCTTTCTTT.

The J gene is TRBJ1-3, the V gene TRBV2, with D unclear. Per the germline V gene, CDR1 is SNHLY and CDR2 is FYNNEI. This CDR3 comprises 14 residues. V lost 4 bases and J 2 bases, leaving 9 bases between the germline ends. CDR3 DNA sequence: TGTGCCAGCAGTGCGGTTACAGCTGGAAACACCATATATTTT. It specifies CASSAVTAGNTIYF.

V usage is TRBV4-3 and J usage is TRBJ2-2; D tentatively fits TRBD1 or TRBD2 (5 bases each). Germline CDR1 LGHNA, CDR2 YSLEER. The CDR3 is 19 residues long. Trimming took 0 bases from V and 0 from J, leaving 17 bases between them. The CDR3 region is CASSQDSMTGRANTGELFF. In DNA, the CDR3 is TGCGCCAGCAGCCAAGATAGCATGACGGGACGTGCGAACACCGGGGAGCTGTTTTTT.

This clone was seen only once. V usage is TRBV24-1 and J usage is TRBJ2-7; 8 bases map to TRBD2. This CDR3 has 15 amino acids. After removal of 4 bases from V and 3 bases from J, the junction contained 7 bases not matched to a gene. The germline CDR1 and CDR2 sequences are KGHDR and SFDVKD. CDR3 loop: CATSDPTSAGYEQYF. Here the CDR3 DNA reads TGTGCCACCAGTGACCCGACTAGCGCTGGCTACGAGCAGTACTTC.

In nucleotides, the CDR3 is TGTGCCACTGGCGGTGTGGTGGGTCAGGGTGGTACGCAGTATTTT. As protein: CATGGVVGQGGTQYF. The chain combines TRBV27 with TRBJ2-3; D may be TRBD1 (5 bases). The germline V gene has CDR1 MNHEY and CDR2 SMNVEV (reference sequence). The CDR3 consists of 15 residues. Trimming removed 10 bases at V and 8 bases at J, with 25 bases between.

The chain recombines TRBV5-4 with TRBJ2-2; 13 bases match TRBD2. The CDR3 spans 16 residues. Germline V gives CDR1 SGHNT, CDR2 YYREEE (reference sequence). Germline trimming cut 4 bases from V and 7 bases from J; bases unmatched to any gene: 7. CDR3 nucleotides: TGTGCCAGCAGCAAAGGACTAGCGGGAGAATACGGGGAGCTGTTTTTT. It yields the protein CASSKGLAGEYGELFF. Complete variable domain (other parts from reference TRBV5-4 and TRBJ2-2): ETGVTQSPTHLIKTRGQQVTLRCSSQSGHNTVSWYQQALGQGPQFIFQYYREEENGRGNFPPRFSGLQFPNYSSELNVNALELDDSALYLCASSKGLAGEYGELFFGEGSRLTVL.

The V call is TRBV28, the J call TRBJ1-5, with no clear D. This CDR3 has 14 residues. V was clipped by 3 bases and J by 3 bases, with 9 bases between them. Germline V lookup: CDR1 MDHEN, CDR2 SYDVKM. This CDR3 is CASSLASVNQPQHF. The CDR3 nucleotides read TGTGCCAGCAGTTTGGCGTCAGTCAATCAGCCCCAGCATTTT.

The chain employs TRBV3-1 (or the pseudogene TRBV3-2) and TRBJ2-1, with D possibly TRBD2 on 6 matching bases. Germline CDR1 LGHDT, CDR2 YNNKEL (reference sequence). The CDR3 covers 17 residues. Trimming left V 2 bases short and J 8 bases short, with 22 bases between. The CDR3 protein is CASSQTVGGTPGDEQFF. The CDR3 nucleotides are TGTGCCAGCAGCCAAACCGTCGGCGGGACCCCTGGAGATGAGCAGTTCTTC.

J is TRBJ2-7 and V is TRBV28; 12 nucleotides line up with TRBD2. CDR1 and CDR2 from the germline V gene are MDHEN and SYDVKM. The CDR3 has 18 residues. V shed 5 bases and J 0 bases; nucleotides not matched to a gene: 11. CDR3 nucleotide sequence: TGTGCCAGCAGTCTCCCCGGGACTAGCGGGTTTAGCTCCTACGAGCAGTACTTC. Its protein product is CASSLPGTSGFSSYEQYF. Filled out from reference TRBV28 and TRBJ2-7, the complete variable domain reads DVKVTQSSRYLVKRTGEKVFLECVQDMDHENMFWYRQDPGLGLRLIYFSYDVKMKEKGDIPEGYSVSREKKERFSLILESASTNQTSMYLCASSLPGTSGFSSYEQYFGPGTRLTVT.

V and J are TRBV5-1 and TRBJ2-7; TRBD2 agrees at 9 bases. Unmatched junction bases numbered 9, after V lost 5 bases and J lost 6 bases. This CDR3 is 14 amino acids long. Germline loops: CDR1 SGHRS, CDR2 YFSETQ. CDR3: CASSSSGKLGEQYF. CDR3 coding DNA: TGCGCCAGCAGTTCTAGCGGGAAGTTGGGCGAGCAGTACTTC.

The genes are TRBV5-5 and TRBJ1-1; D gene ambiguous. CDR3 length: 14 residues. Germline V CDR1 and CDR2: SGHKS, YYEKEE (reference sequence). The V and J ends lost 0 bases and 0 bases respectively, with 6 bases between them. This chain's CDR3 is CASSLEQMNTEAFF. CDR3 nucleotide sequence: TGTGCCAGCAGCTTGGAACAGATGAACACTGAAGCTTTCTTT.

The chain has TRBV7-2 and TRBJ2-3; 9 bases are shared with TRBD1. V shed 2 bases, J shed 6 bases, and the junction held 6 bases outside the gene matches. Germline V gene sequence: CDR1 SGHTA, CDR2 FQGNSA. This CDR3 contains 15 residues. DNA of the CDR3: TGTGCCAGCAGCTTAAATGGACAGGGGCAGGATACGCAGTATTTT. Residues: CASSLNGQGQDTQYF.

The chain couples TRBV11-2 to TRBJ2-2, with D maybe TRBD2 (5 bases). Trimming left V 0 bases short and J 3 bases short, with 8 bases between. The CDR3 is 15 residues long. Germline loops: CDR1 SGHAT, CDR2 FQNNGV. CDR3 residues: CASSLEASHTGELFF. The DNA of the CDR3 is TGTGCCAGCAGCTTAGAGGCTAGCCACACCGGGGAGCTGTTTTTT.

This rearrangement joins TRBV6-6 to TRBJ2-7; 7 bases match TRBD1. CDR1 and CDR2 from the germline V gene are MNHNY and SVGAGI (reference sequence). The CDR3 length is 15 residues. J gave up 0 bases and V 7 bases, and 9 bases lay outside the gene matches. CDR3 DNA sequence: TGTGCCAGCACCGAGGGACAGCTTCTCTCCTACGAGCAGTACTTC. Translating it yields CASTEGQLLSYEQYF.

CDR3 amino acids: CASSPGLLGTEAFF. CDR3 in DNA: TGTGCCAGCAGCCCTGGACTCTTGGGGACTGAAGCTTTCTTT. The V gene is TRBV7-3, the J gene TRBJ1-1; D is unclear. Per germline, CDR1 SGHTA and CDR2 FQGTGA. V dropped 5 bases and J dropped 5 bases, with 15 bases sitting between them. CDR3 size: 14 residues.

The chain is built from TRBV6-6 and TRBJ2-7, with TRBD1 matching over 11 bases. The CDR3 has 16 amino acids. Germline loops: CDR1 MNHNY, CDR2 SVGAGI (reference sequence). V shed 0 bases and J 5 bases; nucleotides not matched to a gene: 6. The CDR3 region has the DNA TGTGCCAGCAGTTACTCGCAAGGACAGGGGGCCGACGAGCAGTACTTC. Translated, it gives CASSYSQGQGADEQYF.

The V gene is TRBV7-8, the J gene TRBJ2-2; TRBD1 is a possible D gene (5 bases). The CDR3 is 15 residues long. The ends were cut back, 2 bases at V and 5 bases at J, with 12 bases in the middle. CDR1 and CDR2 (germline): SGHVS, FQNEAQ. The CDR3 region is CASSLRQGGTGELFF. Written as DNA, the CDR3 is TGTGCCAGCAGCTTAAGGCAGGGCGGTACCGGGGAGCTGTTTTTT.

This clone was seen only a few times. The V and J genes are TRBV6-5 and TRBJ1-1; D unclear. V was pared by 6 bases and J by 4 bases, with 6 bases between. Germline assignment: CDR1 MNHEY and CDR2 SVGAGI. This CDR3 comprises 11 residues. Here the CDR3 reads CASREVTEAFF. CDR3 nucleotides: TGTGCCAGCAGGGAGGTCACTGAAGCTTTCTTT.

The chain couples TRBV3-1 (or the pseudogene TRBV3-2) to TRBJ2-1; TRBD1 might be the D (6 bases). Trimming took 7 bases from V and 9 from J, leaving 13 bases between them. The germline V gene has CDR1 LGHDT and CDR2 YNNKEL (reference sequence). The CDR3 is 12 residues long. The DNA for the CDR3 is TGTGCCAGCAAACGACAGGACGGTGAGCAGTTCTTC. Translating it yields CASKRQDGEQFF.

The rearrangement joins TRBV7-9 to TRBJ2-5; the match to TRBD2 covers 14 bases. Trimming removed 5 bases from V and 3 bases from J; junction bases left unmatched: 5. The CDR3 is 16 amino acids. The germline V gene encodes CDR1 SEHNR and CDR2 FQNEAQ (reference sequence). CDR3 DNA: TGTGCCAGCAGCGTCGGGACTAGCGGGAGTGAAGAGACCCAGTACTTC. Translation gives CASSVGTSGSEETQYF.

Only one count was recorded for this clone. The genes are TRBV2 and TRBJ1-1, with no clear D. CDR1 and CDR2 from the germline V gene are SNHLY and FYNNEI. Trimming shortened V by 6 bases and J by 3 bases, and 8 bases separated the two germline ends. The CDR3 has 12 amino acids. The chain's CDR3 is CASRPQYTEAFF. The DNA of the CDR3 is TGTGCCAGCAGACCACAATACACTGAAGCTTTCTTT. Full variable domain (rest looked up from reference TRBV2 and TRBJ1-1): EPEVTQTPSHQVTQMGQEVILRCVPISNHLYFYWYRQILGQKVEFLVSFYNNEISEKSEIFDDQFSVERPDGSNFTLKIRSTKLEDSAMYFCASRPQYTEAFFGQGTRLTVV.

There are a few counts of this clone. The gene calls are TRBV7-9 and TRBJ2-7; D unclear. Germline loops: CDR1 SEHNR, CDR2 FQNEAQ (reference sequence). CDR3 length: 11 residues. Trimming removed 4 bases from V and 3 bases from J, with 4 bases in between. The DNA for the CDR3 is TGTGCCAGCAGCTCATACTACGAGCAGTACTTC. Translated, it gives CASSSYYEQYF.

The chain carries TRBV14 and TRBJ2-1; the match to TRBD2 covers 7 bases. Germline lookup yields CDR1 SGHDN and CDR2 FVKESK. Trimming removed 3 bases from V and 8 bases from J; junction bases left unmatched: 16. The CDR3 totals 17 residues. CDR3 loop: CASSHLQVGLVKDEQFF. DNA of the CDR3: TGTGCCAGCAGCCACCTTCAGGTAGGACTAGTGAAGGATGAGCAGTTCTTC.

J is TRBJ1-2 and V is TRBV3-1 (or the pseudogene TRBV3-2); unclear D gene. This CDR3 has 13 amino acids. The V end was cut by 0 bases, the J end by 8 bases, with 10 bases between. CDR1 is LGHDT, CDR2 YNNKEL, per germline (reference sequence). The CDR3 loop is CASSQDPRYGYTF. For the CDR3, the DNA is TGTGCCAGCAGCCAAGATCCCAGGTACGGCTACACCTTC.